These 13 T cell receptor beta chains originate from one sample sequenced in a study of technical replicates of blood from several donors. Clones were sequenced by immunoSEQ multiplex PCR, and TCRdb holds only the in-frame ones, with some missing. This sample has around 100,000 clones, with roughly 95% found just once. Sequences were obtained from T cells isolated from PBMCs. The origin of the receptors is a human donor in good health.

The chain employs TRBV4-1 and TRBJ1-2; weak D call: TRBD1 (6 bases). V dropped 5 bases and J dropped 3 bases, with 22 bases sitting between them. Germline V gene lookup returns CDR1 MGHRA and CDR2 YSYEKL. The CDR3 has 17 residues. The CDR3 sequence is CASSVPWTEDLDYGYTF. CDR3 DNA: TGCGCCAGCAGCGTTCCCTGGACAGAGGATTTGGACTATGGCTACACCTTC.

V gene TRBV25-1 combines with J gene TRBJ1-1; 7 positions agree with TRBD1. This CDR3 comprises 14 residues. Germline V gene lookup returns CDR1 MGHDK and CDR2 SYGVNS. V shed 5 bases, J shed 0 bases, and the junction held 3 bases outside the gene matches. DNA of the CDR3: TGTGCCAGCAGTCGGGACAGCATGAACACTGAAGCTTTCTTT. This codes for CASSRDSMNTEAFF. The entire variable domain, with the rest obtained from reference TRBV25-1 and TRBJ1-1, is as follows: EADIYQTPRYLVIGTGKKITLECSQTMGHDKMYWYQQDPGMELHLIHYSYGVNSTEKGDLSSESTVSRIRTEHFPLTLESARPSHTSQYLCASSRDSMNTEAFFGQGTRLTVV.

The rearrangement uses TRBV5-1 and TRBJ1-1; 7 bases match TRBD1. The ends lost 2 bases at V and 3 bases at J; junction bases unmatched: 4. Looked up from germline, CDR1 is SGHRS and CDR2 is YFSETQ. CDR3 size: 14 residues. CDR3 region: CASSFSRGDTEAFF. DNA of the CDR3: TGCGCCAGCAGCTTCAGCAGGGGGGACACTGAAGCTTTCTTT.

The chain recombines TRBV27 with TRBJ1-1, with D possibly being TRBD1 (6 bases). Germline V gene sequence: CDR1 MNHEY, CDR2 SMNVEV (reference sequence). The CDR3 is made up of 13 amino acids. Trimming left V 3 bases short and J 5 bases short, with 10 bases between. The DNA of the CDR3 is TGTGCCAGCAGTTTGGGGGGGCAGACTGAAGCTTTCTTT. It is translated as CASSLGGQTEAFF.

This clone appeared a single time. The J gene is TRBJ2-1, the V gene TRBV5-1; weak D call: TRBD1 (6 bases). The V end lost 0 bases, the J end lost 10 bases, and 17 bases lay between the germline ends. This CDR3 comprises 15 residues. Germline V gene lookup returns CDR1 SGHRS and CDR2 YFSETQ. The CDR3 protein is CASSLGTGTVLEQFF. CDR3 nucleotide sequence: TGCGCCAGCAGCTTGGGAACAGGGACGGTTTTGGAGCAGTTCTTC.

This clone was seen once. The V call is TRBV28, the J call TRBJ2-3, with D perhaps matching TRBD1 (6 bases). The V end lost 6 bases, the J end lost 3 bases, and 19 bases lay between the germline ends. CDR3 size: 16 residues. Germline-derived CDR1 and CDR2 are MDHEN and SYDVKM. CDR3 region: CASRKHQGFPTDTQYF. The CDR3 nucleotides are TGTGCCAGCAGGAAACATCAGGGGTTCCCTACAGATACGCAGTATTTT.

V is TRBV19 and J is TRBJ1-5; possibly TRBD1 for D (5 bases). Germline V gene data show CDR1 as LNHDA and CDR2 as SQIVND (reference sequence). The CDR3 has 18 residues. V lost 2 bases to trimming and J lost 4 bases, with 21 bases between them. CDR3 DNA: TGTGCCAGTAGTATAATCCGGGAGGGGTCGTTCTCTAATCAGCCCCAGCATTTT. It is translated as CASSIIREGSFSNQPQHF.

The genes are TRBV6-5 and TRBJ2-3, with D tentatively TRBD2 (5 bases). The CDR3 has 14 residues. CDR1 is MNHEY and CDR2 is SVGAGI in the germline V gene. V lost 2 bases and J lost 6, with 12 bases in between. The CDR3 nucleotides are TGTGCCAGCAGTTACGACGGGAAAGCCGATACGCAGTATTTT. Translated, it gives CASSYDGKADTQYF.

This chain joins TRBV15 and TRBJ1-2, with D maybe TRBD1 (6 bases). V lost 0 bases to trimming and J lost 9 bases, with 26 bases between them. CDR1 and CDR2 from the germline V gene are LNHNV and YYDKDF (reference sequence). The CDR3 has 18 amino acids. CDR3 residues: CATSRDQATLGGSDSYTF. CDR3 in DNA: TGTGCCACCAGCAGAGACCAGGCGACTTTAGGGGGAAGTGATAGCTACACCTTC. Combining the CDR3 with reference TRBV15 and TRBJ1-2 gives the whole variable domain DAMVIQNPRYQVTQFGKPVTLSCSQTLNHNVMYWYQQKSSQAPKLLFHYYDKDFNNEADTPDNFQSRRPNTSFCFLDIRSPGLGDTAMYLCATSRDQATLGGSDSYTFGSGTRLTVV.

DNA of the CDR3: TGCGCCAGCAGCCCCGGGGGGGATGCTGAAAAACTGTTTTTT. It yields the protein CASSPGGDAEKLFF. This sequence joins TRBV4-1 and TRBJ1-4, with TRBD1 as a possible D gene (5 bases). CDR3 length: 14 residues. Germline values: CDR1 MGHRA, CDR2 YSYEKL. Deletions cut 4 bases from V and 7 bases from J, with 13 bases between.

With respect to this clone: The same CDR3 arises from other DNA sequences in this sample as well. The V gene is TRBV9, the J gene TRBJ2-1, with 7 bases matching TRBD2. This CDR3 has 13 amino acids. Germline V gene data show CDR1 as SGDLS and CDR2 as YYNGEE. The junction had 3 bases not matched to a gene; V was cut back by 0 bases and J by 9 bases. The CDR3 DNA sequence: TGTGCCAGCAGCGTAGGACTAGCTAGTGAGCAGTTCTTC. This encodes CASSVGLASEQFF.

The rearrangement joins TRBV28 to TRBJ2-7; 12 bases map to TRBD2. The CDR3 sequence is 16 residues long. CDR1 is MDHEN, CDR2 SYDVKM, per germline. Trimming took 5 bases from V and 4 from J; bases not matched to a gene: 9. CDR3 sequence: CASSPFGGLAGYEQYF. DNA of the CDR3: TGTGCCAGCAGTCCCTTTGGGGGACTAGCGGGTTACGAGCAGTACTTC.

The CDR3 is CSVTSGRGEQFF. CDR3 nucleotides: TGCAGCGTGACTAGCGGGAGGGGCGAGCAGTTCTTC. V gene TRBV29-1 combines with J gene TRBJ2-1; 14 nucleotides match TRBD2. The germline CDR1 and CDR2 sequences are SQVTM and ANQGSEA. CDR3 length: 12 residues. V trimming: 6 bases; J trimming: 10 bases; junction bases outside the gene matches: 2.